The 26 T cell receptor beta chains in this list originate from one sample, sequenced in a study of blood T cell repertoires in COVID-19 (dated by TCRdb to about 2020). The receptor library was made with the immunoSEQ multiplex PCR assay. The clones in this table, taken by TCRdb from immuneACCESS, are in-frame only. Not every clone is retained; where verified, under half of the shortfall comes from an unresolved V gene, and the cause of the rest is unknown. The sample contains 200,000 to 250,000 clones, 80% to 85% of them found a single time. Clones ranked in the top ten supply approximately 8% of the sample. The source material was peripheral blood. These receptors were obtained from a woman aged 80 or older with COVID-19, enrolled during active disease.

J is TRBJ1-1 and V is TRBV30; D is undetermined. The germline V gene encodes CDR1 GTSNPN and CDR2 SVGIG (reference sequence). This CDR3 is built from 12 residues. With 0 bases removed from V and 9 bases from J, the gap between germline ends came to 11 bases. CDR3: CAWSVTRYQAFF. The CDR3, as DNA: TGTGCCTGGAGTGTAACGCGATATCAAGCTTTCTTT.

The genes are TRBV24-1 and TRBJ2-1, with 11 bases matching TRBD1. Germline V lookup: CDR1 KGHDR, CDR2 SFDVKD. Unmatched junction bases numbered 6, after V lost 10 bases and J lost 8 bases. CDR3 size: 13 residues. CDR3 coding DNA: TGTGCCACTGGACAGGGGGCCACGGATGAGCAGTTCTTC. Encoded protein: CATGQGATDEQFF.

V usage is TRBV7-3 and J usage is TRBJ1-2; D is perhaps TRBD1 (6 bases). The CDR3 is 17 residues long. V gave up 0 bases and J gave up 2 bases, with 16 bases separating them. Germline CDR1 reads SGHTA; CDR2 reads FQGTGA. CDR3 sequence (DNA): TGTGCCAGCAGCTTAACCGAGGGGGAACAGAACAACTATGGCTACACCTTC. Its protein is CASSLTEGEQNNYGYTF.

Here the CDR3 reads CASRLGTSGSADTQYF. The CDR3 nucleotides read TGTGCCAGCAGACTAGGGACTAGCGGGAGTGCAGATACGCAGTATTTT. The chain recombines TRBV5-4 with TRBJ2-3; 14 positions agree with TRBD2. There are 16 residues in the CDR3. The V gene end was trimmed by 5 bases and the J gene end by 4 bases; junction bases not matched to a gene: 6. Germline CDR1 and CDR2: SGHNT and YYREEE (reference sequence).

The V and J genes are TRBV7-9 and TRBJ1-4; 7 bases fit TRBD1. J lost 5 bases, V lost 5 bases, and 5 bases had no gene match. The length of the CDR3 is 14 residues. CDR1 and CDR2 from the germline V gene are SEHNR and FQNEAQ (reference sequence). CDR3 residues: CASSGDSSNEKLFF. CDR3 in DNA: TGTGCCAGCAGCGGGGACAGCTCAAATGAAAAACTGTTTTTT.

The chain is built from TRBV7-9 and TRBJ1-1; a weak D match, TRBD1 (5 bases). The CDR3 covers 11 residues. With 5 bases removed from V and 8 bases from J, the gap between germline ends came to 9 bases. Germline CDR1 SEHNR, CDR2 FQNEAQ (reference sequence). In DNA form, the CDR3 reads TGTGCCAGCAGCCTGGGGGGAGAAGCTTTCTTT. Translated: CASSLGGEAFF.

The V call is TRBV7-2, the J call TRBJ2-7; D remains unclear. The germline V and J ends were trimmed by 5 bases and 5 bases, with 16 bases remaining between them. Germline V CDR1 and CDR2: SGHTA, FQGNSA. The CDR3 runs 14 residues. Here the CDR3 DNA reads TGTGCCAGCAGCCTCAGCCCTAGAGTCCACGAGCAGTACTTC. This sequence encodes CASSLSPRVHEQYF.

This clone is a singleton in its sample. The chain links TRBV9 to TRBJ2-2, with 8 positions matching TRBD2. V trimming: 1 base; J trimming: 1 base; junction bases outside the gene matches: 3. The CDR3 covers 16 residues. Germline CDR1 reads SGDLS; CDR2 reads YYNGEE. CDR3 loop: CASSVHGTRNTGELFF. CDR3 sequence (DNA): TGTGCCAGCAGCGTACATGGGACTAGGAACACCGGGGAGCTGTTTTTT.

The chain carries TRBV11-2 and TRBJ1-2, with a possible D match to TRBD1 (6 bases). CDR3 size: 16 residues. Trimming removed 1 base at V and 8 bases at J, with 20 bases between. The V gene's germline CDR1 is SGHAT and CDR2 FQNNGV. For the CDR3, the DNA is TGTGCCAGCAGCTTAGGTGGAACAGGGTCTTTGTGGGGCTACACCTTC. This sequence encodes CASSLGGTGSLWGYTF.

This chain links TRBV28 with TRBJ1-5, with 8 bases that match TRBD1. The length of the CDR3 is 13 residues. Germline-derived CDR1 and CDR2 are MDHEN and SYDVKM. The trim removed 8 bases at V and 7 bases at J, leaving 7 bases unmatched. In nucleotides, the CDR3 is TGTGCCAGCGCGGACAGGGTAGTCCAGCCCCAGCATTTT. Translated: CASADRVVQPQHF.

The chain has TRBV6-5 and TRBJ1-3; 8 bases fit TRBD1. CDR3 length: 15 residues. Germline lookup yields CDR1 MNHEY and CDR2 SVGAGI. The J segment lost 8 bases and the V segment lost 0 bases, leaving 6 bases of the junction unmatched. Here the CDR3 DNA reads TGTGCCAGCAGTTACTCATCCGGGACAGGATACACCATATATTTT. Protein: CASSYSSGTGYTIYF.

This chain joins TRBV11-2 and TRBJ2-1; 12 positions agree with TRBD2. V gave up 1 base and J gave up 9 bases; unmatched junction bases: 7. The CDR3 is 16 residues long. From germline, CDR1 is SGHAT and CDR2 FQNNGV. The CDR3 coding sequence is TGTGCCAGCAGCTTAGGCGGGGGACTAGCGGGCCCTGAGCAGTTCTTC. Amino acid sequence: CASSLGGGLAGPEQFF.

This clone has a handful of counts. V gene TRBV12-3 or TRBV12-4 combines with J gene TRBJ1-2; possibly TRBD1 for D (6 bases). The CDR3 has 12 amino acids. V was pared by 4 bases and J by 8 bases, with 11 bases between. CDR3 DNA: TGTGCCAGCAGTTGGCAGGGGCGAGGCTACACCTTC. Translated, it gives CASSWQGRGYTF.

This chain links TRBV7-2 with TRBJ1-1; TRBD1 matches 8 bases. The CDR3 is 16 amino acids. Germline V gene data show CDR1 as SGHTA and CDR2 as FQGNSA. The ends lost 5 bases at V and 1 base at J; junction bases unmatched: 9. CDR3 sequence reads: CASSPRRGTGNTEAFF. CDR3 nucleotides: TGTGCCAGCAGCCCCCGGAGGGGGACAGGGAACACTGAAGCTTTCTTT.

V usage is TRBV7-9 and J usage is TRBJ1-2, with D perhaps matching TRBD1 (5 bases). Germline V lookup: CDR1 SEHNR, CDR2 FQNEAQ (reference sequence). The CDR3 contains 13 residues. Deletions cut 2 bases from V and 8 bases from J, with 12 bases between. The CDR3 region is CASSLIQGGGYTF. The CDR3, as DNA: TGTGCCAGCAGCTTAATCCAGGGAGGGGGCTACACCTTC. Complete variable domain (other parts from reference TRBV7-9 and TRBJ1-2): DTGVSQNPRHKITKRGQNVTFRCDPISEHNRLYWYRQTLGQGPEFLTYFQNEAQLEKSRLLSDRFSAERPKGSFSTLEIQRTEQGDSAMYLCASSLIQGGGYTFGSGTRLTVV.

This clone was recorded a few times. In DNA, the CDR3 is TGTGCCAGCAGCTTACAGGGCTCCTACAATGAGCAGTTCTTC. As protein: CASSLQGSYNEQFF. The rearrangement joins TRBV7-3 to TRBJ2-1; maybe TRBD1 (5 bases). The CDR3 consists of 14 residues. The germline V and J ends were trimmed by 2 bases and 0 bases, with 5 bases remaining between them. Germline V gives CDR1 SGHTA, CDR2 FQGTGA.

V and J are TRBV2 and TRBJ1-6, with 9 bases lining up with TRBD1. The trim removed 6 bases at V and 10 bases at J, leaving 10 bases unmatched. The CDR3 has 15 amino acids. CDR1 is SNHLY, CDR2 FYNNEI, per germline. The CDR3 spells CASRDPGQGKSPLHF. The CDR3 nucleotides read TGTGCCAGCAGGGACCCGGGACAGGGAAAGTCACCCCTCCACTTT.

The CDR3 spells CASSLQTGGSNTEAFF. CDR3 sequence (DNA): TGCGCCAGCAGCTTGCAGACAGGGGGCTCAAACACTGAAGCTTTCTTT. This chain uses TRBV5-1 with TRBJ1-1; 10 positions agree with TRBD1. This CDR3 comprises 16 residues. Trimming at V came to 1 base and at J to 2 bases, leaving 5 bases not matched to a gene. Germline CDR1 SGHRS, CDR2 YFSETQ.

CDR3: CASSPSSQGSTGYTF. In DNA form, the CDR3 reads TGTGCCAGCTCCCCTTCATCCCAGGGTTCTACTGGCTACACCTTC. This sequence joins TRBV18 and TRBJ1-2, with a weak D call TRBD1 (5 bases). Germline V gives CDR1 KGHSH, CDR2 LQKENI. CDR3 length equals 15 residues. V was shortened by 6 bases and J by 7 bases, with 21 bases between the two germline ends. The whole variable domain, remainder taken from reference TRBV18 and TRBJ1-2, is NAGVMQNPRHLVRRRGQEARLRCSPMKGHSHVYWYRQLPEEGLKFMVYLQKENIIDESGMPKERFSAEFPKEGPSILRIQQVVRGDSAAYFCASSPSSQGSTGYTFGSGTRLTVV.

This rearrangement joins TRBV11-3 to TRBJ2-3, with TRBD1 as a possible D gene (6 bases). CDR1 SGHNT and CDR2 YENEEA come from the germline V gene. Trimming stripped 2 bases from V and 4 bases from J, with 7 bases between. The CDR3 totals 13 residues. The CDR3 nucleotides read TGTGCCAGCAGCTTACAGGGGTCAGATACGCAGTATTTT. Its protein is CASSLQGSDTQYF. Full variable domain (rest looked up from reference TRBV11-3 and TRBJ2-3): EAGVVQSPRYKIIEKKQPVAFWCNPISGHNTLYWYLQNLGQGPELLIRYENEEAVDDSQLPKDRFSAERLKGVDSTLKIQPAELGDSAVYLCASSLQGSDTQYFGPGTRLTVL.

The genes are TRBV28 and TRBJ1-1; possible D gene TRBD1, 6 bases. Germline lookup yields CDR1 MDHEN and CDR2 SYDVKM. The V and J ends lost 7 bases and 8 bases respectively, with 17 bases between them. CDR3 length: 13 amino acids. This CDR3 is CASNLQGRPEAFF. CDR3 coding DNA: TGTGCCAGCAATCTACAGGGAAGGCCAGAAGCTTTCTTT.

The rearrangement uses TRBV18 and TRBJ1-1; D is unclear. The CDR3 totals 12 residues. Germline CDR1 KGHSH, CDR2 LQKENI. The V and J ends lost 4 bases and 4 bases respectively, with 7 bases between them. In DNA form, the CDR3 reads TGTGCCAGCTCACGCGGGCCCACTGAAGCTTTCTTT. This translates into CASSRGPTEAFF.

V and J are TRBV4-1 and TRBJ1-5, with 10 bases that match TRBD1. V lost 0 bases, J lost 0 bases, and 8 bases stayed unmatched. This CDR3 contains 19 residues. Looked up from germline, CDR1 is MGHRA and CDR2 is YSYEKL. The CDR3 is CASSQEGGTGVGSNQPQHF. CDR3 nucleotides: TGCGCCAGCAGCCAAGAAGGAGGGACAGGGGTCGGTAGCAATCAGCCCCAGCATTTT.

The chain uses TRBV28 and TRBJ1-1; D not certain. Trimming removed 6 bases at V and 7 bases at J, with 9 bases between. Germline loops: CDR1 MDHEN, CDR2 SYDVKM. The CDR3 consists of 11 residues. CDR3 DNA sequence: TGTGCCAGCAGCCGCGGAGGTGAAGCTTTCTTT. Its protein product is CASSRGGEAFF.

V gene TRBV6-6 combines with J gene TRBJ2-3; no reliable D call. The germline CDR1 and CDR2 sequences are MNHNY and SVGAGI (reference sequence). Trimming cost V 6 bases and J 4 bases, with 8 bases left between them. This CDR3 has 12 amino acids. The CDR3 region is CASSLTADTQYF. CDR3 coding DNA: TGTGCCAGCAGCCTCACTGCAGATACGCAGTATTTT.

This clone was seen a few times. This chain uses TRBV4-1 with TRBJ1-4, with 7 bases identical to TRBD1. The V and J ends lost 4 bases and 7 bases, in that order; junction bases with no gene match: 18. The V gene's germline CDR1 is MGHRA and CDR2 YSYEKL. The CDR3 loop spans 18 amino acids. The DNA of the CDR3 is TGCGCCAGCAGCCCCCGGGACAGCCGGGTTGGGGCCCTTGAAAAACTGTTTTTT. Amino acid sequence: CASSPRDSRVGALEKLFF.